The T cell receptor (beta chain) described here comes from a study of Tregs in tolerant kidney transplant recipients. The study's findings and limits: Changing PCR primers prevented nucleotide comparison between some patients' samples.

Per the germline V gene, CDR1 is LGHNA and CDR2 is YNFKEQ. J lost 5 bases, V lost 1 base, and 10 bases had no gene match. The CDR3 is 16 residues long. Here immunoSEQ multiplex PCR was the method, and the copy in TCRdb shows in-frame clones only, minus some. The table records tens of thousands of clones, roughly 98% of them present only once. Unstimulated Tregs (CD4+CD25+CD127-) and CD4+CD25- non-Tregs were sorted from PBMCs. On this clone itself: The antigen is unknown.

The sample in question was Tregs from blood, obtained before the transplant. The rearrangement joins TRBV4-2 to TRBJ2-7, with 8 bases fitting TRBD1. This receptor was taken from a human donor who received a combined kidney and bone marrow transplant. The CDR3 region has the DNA TGTGCCAGCAGCCAAGCAGGGCAGGGGGCTTTGAACGAGCAGTACTTC. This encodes CASSQAGQGALNEQYF.